This T cell receptor beta chain derives from a study of blood T cells in healthy people across ages. Background on the study: About one barcoded beta molecule was captured per two T cells (by template switching). Overall study results and limits: When set beside aged donors, long-lived donors presented more naive CD4+ cells and higher diversity. Estimates drawn from one million T cells were deemed to understate diversity. PBMCs that were unsorted prevented a conclusive naive versus antigen-experienced comparison.

V lost 8 bases, J lost 9 bases, and 14 bases lay in between. The CDR3 has 13 residues. Germline lookup yields CDR1 MDHEN and CDR2 SYDVKM. A J-beta primer mix and a sample-barcoded 5' primer were used in a second PCR of about 7 to 12 cycles. TCRdb re-analysed the 5' RACE reads in MiXCR, keeping a single row per CDR3 protein. The sample consists of approximately 1.5 million distinct CDR3 sequences, around 35% of them appearing once. This clonotype was picked up one time. The antigen is unknown. The sequenced sample consisted of blood. This chain joins TRBV28 and TRBJ1-6, with a weak D call TRBD1 (5 bases). The TCR was taken from a woman in her twenties or thirties in good health. DNA of the CDR3: TGTGCCAGCGGGGCCCCGAGGATTTCACCCCTCCACTTT. Encoded protein: CASGAPRISPLHF. Full variable domain (remainder filled in from reference TRBV28 and TRBJ1-6): DVKVTQSSRYLVKRTGEKVFLECVQDMDHENMFWYRQDPGLGLRLIYFSYDVKMKEKGDIPEGYSVSREKKERFSLILESASTNQTSMYLCASGAPRISPLHFGNGTRLTVT.